What follows describes a single T cell receptor (beta chain). Its antigen is currently unknown. The data belong to a study of CD8 T cells in Susac syndrome. TEMRA cells were FACS-enriched, unlike CD8+ and CD4+ T cells, which were negatively isolated. The CDR3 has 15 residues. Trimming shortened V by 2 bases and J by 6 bases, and 18 bases separated the two germline ends. Germline V gives CDR1 DFQATT, CDR2 SNEGSKA (reference sequence). A quantity of about 0.5 to 1 ug RNA underwent reverse transcription using random hexamers. TCRdb fed the immunoSEQ multiplex PCR reads into MiXCR, producing one record per CDR3 protein. This sample has about 130,000 distinct CDR3 sequences, with roughly 94% found just once. Broader study findings: The total CD8+ repertoires yielded 15 to 20 Susac-specific public clones and the CD8+ TEMRA repertoires yielded roughly five.

The TCR originated in a human donor with Susac syndrome. The rearrangement links TRBV20-1 to TRBJ2-3; possible D gene TRBD2, 6 bases. Sample: CD8+ T cells from PBMCs. CDR3 coding DNA: TGCAGTGCTAGACCCCCGCCGGGAGTCGATGATACGCAGTATTTT. The encoded protein is CSARPPPGVDDTQYF.